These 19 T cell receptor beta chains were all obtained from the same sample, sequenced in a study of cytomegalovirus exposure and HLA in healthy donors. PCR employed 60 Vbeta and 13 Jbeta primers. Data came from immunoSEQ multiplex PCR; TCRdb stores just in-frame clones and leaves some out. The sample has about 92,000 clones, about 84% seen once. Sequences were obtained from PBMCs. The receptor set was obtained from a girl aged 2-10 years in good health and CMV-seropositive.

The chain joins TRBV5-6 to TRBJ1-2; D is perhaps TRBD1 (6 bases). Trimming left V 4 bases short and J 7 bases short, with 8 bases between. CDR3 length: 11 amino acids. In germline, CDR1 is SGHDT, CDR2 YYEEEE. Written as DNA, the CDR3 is TGTGCCAGCAGCGTGACAGGTGGCTACACCTTC. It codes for CASSVTGGYTF.

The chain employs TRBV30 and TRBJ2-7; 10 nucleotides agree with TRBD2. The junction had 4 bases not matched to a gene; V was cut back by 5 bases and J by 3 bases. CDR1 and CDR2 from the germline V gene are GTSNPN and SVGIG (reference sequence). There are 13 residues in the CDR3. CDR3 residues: CAWRAGGFYEQYF. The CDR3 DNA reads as TGTGCCTGGCGAGCGGGAGGGTTCTACGAGCAGTACTTC.

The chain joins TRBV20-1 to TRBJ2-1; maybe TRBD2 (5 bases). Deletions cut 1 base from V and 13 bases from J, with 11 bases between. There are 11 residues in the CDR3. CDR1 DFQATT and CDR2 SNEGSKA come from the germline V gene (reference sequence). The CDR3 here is CSARGEGSQFF. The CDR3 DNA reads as TGCAGTGCTAGAGGAGAGGGATCCCAGTTCTTC.

The CDR3 loop reads CASSDARYTDTQYF. In nucleotides, the CDR3 is TGCGCCAGCAGTGATGCGAGATACACAGATACGCAGTATTTT. V is TRBV10-1 and J is TRBJ2-3; no firm D call. V lost 3 bases and J lost 2, with 9 bases in between. Germline V gene data show CDR1 as WNHNN and CDR2 as SYGVQD (reference sequence). This CDR3 is built from 14 residues.

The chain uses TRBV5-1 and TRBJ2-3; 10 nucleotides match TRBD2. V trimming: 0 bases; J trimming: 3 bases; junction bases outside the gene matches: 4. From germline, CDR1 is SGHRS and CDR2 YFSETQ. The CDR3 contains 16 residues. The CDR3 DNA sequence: TGCGCCAGCAGCTTGGGGACTAGCGGCGGGACAGATACGCAGTATTTT. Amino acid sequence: CASSLGTSGGTDTQYF.

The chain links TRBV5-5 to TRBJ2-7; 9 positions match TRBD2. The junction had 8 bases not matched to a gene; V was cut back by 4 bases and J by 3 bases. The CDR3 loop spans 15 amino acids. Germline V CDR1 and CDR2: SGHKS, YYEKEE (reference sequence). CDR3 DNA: TGTGCCAGCAGCCGGCAGGCTAGCGGGATCTACGAGCAGTACTTC. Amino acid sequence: CASSRQASGIYEQYF.

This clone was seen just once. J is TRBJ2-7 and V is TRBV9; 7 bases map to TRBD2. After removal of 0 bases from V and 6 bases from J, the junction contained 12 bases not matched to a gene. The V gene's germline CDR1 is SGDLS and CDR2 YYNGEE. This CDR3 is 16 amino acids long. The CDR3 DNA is TGTGCCAGCAGCGTAGCTCCCGCGGGACTATCTTTCGAGCAGTACTTC. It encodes CASSVAPAGLSFEQYF.

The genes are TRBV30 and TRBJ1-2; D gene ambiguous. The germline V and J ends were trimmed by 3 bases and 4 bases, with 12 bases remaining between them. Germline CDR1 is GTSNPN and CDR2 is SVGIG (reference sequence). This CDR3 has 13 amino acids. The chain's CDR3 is CAWRPGIGYGYTF. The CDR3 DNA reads TGTGCCTGGAGGCCGGGAATCGGCTATGGCTACACCTTC. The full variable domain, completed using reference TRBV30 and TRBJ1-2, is SQTIHQWPATLVQPVGSPLSLECTVEGTSNPNLYWYRQAAGRGLQLLFYSVGIGQISSEVPQNLSASRPQDRQFILSSKKLLLSDSGFYLCAWRPGIGYGYTFGSGTRLTVV.

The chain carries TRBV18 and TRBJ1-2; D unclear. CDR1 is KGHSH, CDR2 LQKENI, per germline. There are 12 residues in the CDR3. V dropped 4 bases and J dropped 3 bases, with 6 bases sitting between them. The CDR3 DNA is TGTGCCAGCTCACAATTCGACTATGGCTACACCTTC. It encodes CASSQFDYGYTF.

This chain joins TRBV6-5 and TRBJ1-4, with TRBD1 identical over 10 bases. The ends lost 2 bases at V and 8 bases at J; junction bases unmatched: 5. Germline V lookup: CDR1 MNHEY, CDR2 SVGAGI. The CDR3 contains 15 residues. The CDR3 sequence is CASSYVGTGVEKLFF. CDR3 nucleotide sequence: TGTGCCAGCAGTTACGTGGGGACAGGGGTGGAAAAACTGTTTTTT.

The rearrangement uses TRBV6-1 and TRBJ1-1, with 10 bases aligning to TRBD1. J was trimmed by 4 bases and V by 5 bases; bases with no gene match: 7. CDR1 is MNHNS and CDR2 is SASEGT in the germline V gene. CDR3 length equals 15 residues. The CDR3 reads CASSRTGGLVTEAFF. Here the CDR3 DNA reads TGTGCCAGCAGTAGGACAGGGGGTTTGGTCACTGAAGCTTTCTTT.

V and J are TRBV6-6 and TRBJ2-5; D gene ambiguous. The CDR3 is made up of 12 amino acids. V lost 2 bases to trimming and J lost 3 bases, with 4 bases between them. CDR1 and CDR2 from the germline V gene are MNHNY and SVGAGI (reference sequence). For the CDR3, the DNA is TGTGCCAGCAGTTACCCGGAAGAGACCCAGTACTTC. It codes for CASSYPEETQYF.

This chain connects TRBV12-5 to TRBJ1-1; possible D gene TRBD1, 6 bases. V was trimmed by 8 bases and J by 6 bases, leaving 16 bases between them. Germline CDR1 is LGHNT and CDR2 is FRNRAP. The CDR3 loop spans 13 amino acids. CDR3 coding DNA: TGTGCTAGTAACGCGGGGGCGACATCTGAAGCTTTCTTT. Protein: CASNAGATSEAFF.

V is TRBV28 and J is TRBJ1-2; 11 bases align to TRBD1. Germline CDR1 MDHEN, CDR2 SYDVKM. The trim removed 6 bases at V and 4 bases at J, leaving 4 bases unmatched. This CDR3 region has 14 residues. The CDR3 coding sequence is TGTGCCAGCAGCTTAGGGACAGGGGGCTATGGCTACACCTTC. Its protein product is CASSLGTGGYGYTF.

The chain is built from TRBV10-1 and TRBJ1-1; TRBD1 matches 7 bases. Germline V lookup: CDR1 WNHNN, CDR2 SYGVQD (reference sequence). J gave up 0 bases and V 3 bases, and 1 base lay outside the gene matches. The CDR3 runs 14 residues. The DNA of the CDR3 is TGCGCCAGCAGTGAACAGGGGTTGAACACTGAAGCTTTCTTT. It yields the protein CASSEQGLNTEAFF.

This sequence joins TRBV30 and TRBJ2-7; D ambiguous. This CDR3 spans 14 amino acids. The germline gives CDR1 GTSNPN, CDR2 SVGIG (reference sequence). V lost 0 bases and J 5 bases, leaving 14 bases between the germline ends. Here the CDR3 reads CAWSVRYAGNEQYF. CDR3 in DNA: TGTGCCTGGAGTGTACGTTATGCCGGTAACGAGCAGTACTTC. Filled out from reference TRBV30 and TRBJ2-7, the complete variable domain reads SQTIHQWPATLVQPVGSPLSLECTVEGTSNPNLYWYRQAAGRGLQLLFYSVGIGQISSEVPQNLSASRPQDRQFILSSKKLLLSDSGFYLCAWSVRYAGNEQYFGPGTRLTVT.

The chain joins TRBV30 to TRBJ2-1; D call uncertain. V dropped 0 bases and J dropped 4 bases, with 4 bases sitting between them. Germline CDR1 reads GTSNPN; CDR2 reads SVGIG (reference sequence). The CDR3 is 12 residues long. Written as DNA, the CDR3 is TGTGCCTGGAGTGTACGGTACAATGAGCAGTTCTTC. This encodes CAWSVRYNEQFF.

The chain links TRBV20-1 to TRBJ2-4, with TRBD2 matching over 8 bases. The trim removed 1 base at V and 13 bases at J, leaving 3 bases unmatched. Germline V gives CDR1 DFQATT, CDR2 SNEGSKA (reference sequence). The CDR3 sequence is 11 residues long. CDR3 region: CSARAREGQYF. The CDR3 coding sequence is TGCAGTGCTAGAGCCCGGGAGGGCCAGTACTTC.

This CDR3 reads CASSRGQGDPYEQYF. Written as DNA, the CDR3 is TGCGCCAGCAGCCGGGGACAGGGAGATCCCTACGAGCAGTACTTC. The chain combines TRBV4-3 with TRBJ2-7; 9 positions match TRBD1. The V gene's germline CDR1 is LGHNA and CDR2 YSLEER. The CDR3 has 15 residues. V dropped 4 bases and J dropped 2; count of bases not matched to a gene: 6.